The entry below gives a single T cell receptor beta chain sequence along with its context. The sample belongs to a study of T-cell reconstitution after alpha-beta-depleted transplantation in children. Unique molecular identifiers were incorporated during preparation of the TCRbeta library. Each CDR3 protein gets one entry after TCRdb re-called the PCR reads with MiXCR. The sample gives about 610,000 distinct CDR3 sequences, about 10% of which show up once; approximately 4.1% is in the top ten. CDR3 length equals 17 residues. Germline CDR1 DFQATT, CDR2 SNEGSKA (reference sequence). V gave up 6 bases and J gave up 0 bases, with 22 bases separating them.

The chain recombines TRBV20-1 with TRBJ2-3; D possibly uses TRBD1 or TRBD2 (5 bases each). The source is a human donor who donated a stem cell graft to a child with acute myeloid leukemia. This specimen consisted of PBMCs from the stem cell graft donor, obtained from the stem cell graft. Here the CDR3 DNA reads TGCAGTGCATGGACCGGGACCCAGGAAGATAGCACAGATACGCAGTATTTT. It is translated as CSAWTGTQEDSTDTQYF.